This TCR beta chain originates from a study of blood T cell repertoires in COVID-19. Study at large: PBMCs, B-cell-depleted T cells, or T cells were the source of the cDNA or gDNA that made up the material.

This table comes from immunoSEQ multiplex PCR, and its TCRdb copy is limited to in-frame clones, with some not included. The sample consists of about 190,000 clones, roughly 80% of them appearing once. The V segment lost 3 bases and the J segment 3 bases; nucleotides outside the gene matches: 2. Germline CDR1 is SEHNR and CDR2 is FQNEAQ (reference sequence). There are 14 residues in the CDR3. The V call is TRBV7-9, the J call TRBJ1-2; 9 bases are shared with TRBD1. This sequence was found in a human donor in a cohort sampled during active COVID-19. Sequenced: peripheral blood. CDR3: CASSLTGGDYGYTF. The CDR3 bases are TGTGCCAGCAGCTTGACAGGGGGGGACTATGGCTACACCTTC. Full variable domain (outside the CDR3, taken from reference TRBV7-9 and TRBJ1-2): DTGVSQNPRHKITKRGQNVTFRCDPISEHNRLYWYRQTLGQGPEFLTYFQNEAQLEKSRLLSDRFSAERPKGSFSTLEIQRTEQGDSAMYLCASSLTGGDYGYTFGSGTRLTVV.